One and the same sample provided the 10 T cell receptor beta chains below, sequenced in a study of cytomegalovirus exposure and HLA in healthy donors. The PCR was carried out with 60 Vbeta primers and 13 Jbeta primers. Only in-frame clones appear in the TCRdb table, and some are missing; sequencing was by immunoSEQ multiplex PCR. The sample includes 100,000 to 120,000 clones, approximately 83% of them seen just once. Input material: PBMCs. These receptors were obtained from a man aged 40-55 years in good health and CMV-seronegative.

The rearrangement joins TRBV6-4 to TRBJ1-4, with TRBD1 matching over 8 bases. CDR3 length equals 15 residues. In germline, CDR1 is MRHNA, CDR2 SNTAGT. J was trimmed by 5 bases and V by 10 bases; bases with no gene match: 12. The CDR3, as DNA: TGTGCCATCCCACCGGCCAGGACAGGGAATGAAAAACTGTTTTTT. It codes for CAIPPARTGNEKLFF.

The chain recombines TRBV4-1 with TRBJ1-1; D uncertain. With 2 bases removed from V and 4 bases from J, the gap between germline ends came to 8 bases. CDR3 length: 13 amino acids. Germline V lookup: CDR1 MGHRA, CDR2 YSYEKL. The CDR3 region has the DNA TGCGCCAGCAGCCAAAGCCCCATCACTGAAGCTTTCTTT. Its protein product is CASSQSPITEAFF.

This chain connects TRBV7-2 to TRBJ1-1; D gene uncertain. The V end was cut by 4 bases, the J end by 0 bases, with 6 bases between. The CDR3 is 13 amino acids. CDR1 is SGHTA, CDR2 FQGNSA, per germline. CDR3 sequence (DNA): TGTGCCAGCAGCTCCACAGTGAACACTGAAGCTTTCTTT. This encodes CASSSTVNTEAFF.

This sequence joins TRBV5-4 and TRBJ1-6, with 7 bases aligning to TRBD1. The trim removed 3 bases at V and 7 bases at J, leaving 7 bases unmatched. The CDR3 covers 15 residues. Germline values: CDR1 SGHNT, CDR2 YYREEE (reference sequence). CDR3 bases: TGTGCCAGCAGCTACCAGACAGGGAAGAATTCACCCCTCCACTTT. It translates to CASSYQTGKNSPLHF.

The chain carries TRBV7-9 and TRBJ1-4; 7 nucleotides match TRBD1. CDR1 is SEHNR, CDR2 FQNEAQ, per germline (reference sequence). The V and J ends lost 4 bases and 4 bases, in that order; junction bases with no gene match: 3. The CDR3 runs 14 residues. This chain's CDR3 is CASSSQGVNEKLFF. The DNA for the CDR3 is TGTGCCAGCAGCTCCCAGGGGGTTAATGAAAAACTGTTTTTT. Full variable domain (missing parts from reference TRBV7-9 and TRBJ1-4): DTGVSQNPRHKITKRGQNVTFRCDPISEHNRLYWYRQTLGQGPEFLTYFQNEAQLEKSRLLSDRFSAERPKGSFSTLEIQRTEQGDSAMYLCASSSQGVNEKLFFGSGTQLSVL.

The chain recombines TRBV4-2 with TRBJ1-2, with D possibly being TRBD1 (5 bases). CDR3 length equals 13 residues. Looked up from germline, CDR1 is LGHNA and CDR2 is YNFKEQ. V lost 1 base, J lost 4 bases, and 7 bases lay in between. The DNA of the CDR3 is TGTGCCAGCAGCCAAGGAGACAGCTATGGCTACACCTTC. Its protein is CASSQGDSYGYTF.

This rearrangement joins TRBV7-2 to TRBJ2-1; perhaps TRBD2 as D (6 bases). V lost 0 bases and J lost 7, with 7 bases in between. This CDR3 is built from 13 residues. Germline-derived CDR1 and CDR2 are SGHTA and FQGNSA. CDR3 region: CASSLAGGNEQFF. DNA for the CDR3: TGTGCCAGCAGCTTAGCGGGGGGAAATGAGCAGTTCTTC.

The chain couples TRBV4-2 to TRBJ2-3, with 8 bases lining up with TRBD2. The CDR3 is 16 residues long. V gave up 6 bases and J gave up 6 bases; unmatched junction bases: 14. The V gene's germline CDR1 is LGHNA and CDR2 YNFKEQ. CDR3 sequence reads: CASRQQLAVPVDTQYF. CDR3 coding DNA: TGTGCCAGCAGACAACAACTAGCGGTCCCGGTCGATACGCAGTATTTT.

This chain uses TRBV6-5 with TRBJ2-7; maybe TRBD2 (6 bases). Per germline, CDR1 MNHEY and CDR2 SVGAGI. The V gene lost 7 bases and the J gene lost 8 bases, with 15 bases spanning the gap. The CDR3 is 12 residues long. Here the CDR3 reads CASIDSREKQYF. The DNA of the CDR3 is TGTGCCAGCATCGACTCCCGGGAGAAGCAGTACTTC.

The V call is TRBV28, the J call TRBJ1-2; D is unclear. Trimming stripped 4 bases from V and 4 bases from J, with 10 bases between. There are 13 residues in the CDR3. The germline CDR1 and CDR2 sequences are MDHEN and SYDVKM. The CDR3 coding sequence is TGTGCCAGCAGTTCCGGGAGAGGCTATGGCTACACCTTC. Its protein product is CASSSGRGYGYTF.